This T cell receptor (beta chain) derives from a study of control samples from healthy donors and cancer patients. The method was immunoSEQ multiplex PCR; TCRdb's version includes in-frame clones alone and lacks a portion of them. The sample records fewer than 500,000 clones, around 90% being singletons. The CDR3 consists of 15 residues. Germline-derived CDR1 and CDR2 are SGDLS and YYNGEE. V lost 2 bases, J lost 2 bases, and 8 bases lay in between. What was sequenced was PBMCs. The clonotype originates from a man between 40 and 49 years old with head and neck cancer. This chain uses TRBV9 with TRBJ2-6, with D tentatively TRBD1 (5 bases). CDR3 loop: CASSVLRAGANVLTF. In DNA form, the CDR3 reads TGTGCCAGCAGCGTTCTCAGGGCTGGGGCCAACGTCCTGACTTTC.